The source of this T cell receptor beta chain is a study of shared clonotypes between healthy human individuals. Data came from immunoSEQ multiplex PCR; TCRdb stores just in-frame clones and leaves some out. The sample yields approximately 600,000 clones, roughly 95% seen once. The CDR3 totals 15 residues. The study, taken as a whole, reports: Naive subsets, compared against memory subsets, generally had larger estimated richness values. The study found roughly 5.3% of naive CD4 clonotypes shared across a handful of donors.

On this clone: Its antigen remains unidentified.

CD45RO negativity and positive selection for CCR7 defined naive CD8 cells, a population that excluded terminally differentiated effector memory CD45RA+ cells. The sequenced sample consisted of naive CD8+ T cells sorted from blood. This TCR was sampled from a woman in her twenties or thirties in good health. This chain uses TRBV21-1 with TRBJ2-4; TRBD1, the table's D call, lacks a check against the DNA. TRBV21-1 is labeled a pseudogene. This chain's CDR3 is CASSCQDRGRVAGYF. CDR3 DNA sequence: TGTGCCAGCAGCTGTCAGGACAGGGGGCGGGTAGCGGGGTACTTC.